The 30 T cell receptor beta chains below all came from one sample that was sequenced in a study of T cell responses to AZD1222 COVID-19 vaccine. The method was immunoSEQ multiplex PCR; TCRdb's version includes in-frame clones alone and lacks a portion of them. There are about 84,000 clones in the sample; 70% to 90% occur only once, and 9% to 13% lies in the top ten. Material: peripheral blood, obtained 28 days after the second AZD1222 dose. The receptors were gathered from an adult who received the AZD1222 COVID-19 vaccine.

The chain joins TRBV5-6 to TRBJ1-6; 9 bases fit TRBD1. The CDR3 consists of 17 residues. The V and J ends lost 3 bases and 1 base, in that order; junction bases with no gene match: 5. Germline CDR1 is SGHDT and CDR2 is YYEEEE. The chain's CDR3 is CASSWGQGGSYNSPLHF. The CDR3 coding sequence is TGTGCCAGCAGCTGGGGACAGGGAGGATCCTATAATTCACCCCTCCACTTT. Together with reference TRBV5-6 and TRBJ1-6, the CDR3 gives the full variable domain: DAGVTQSPTHLIKTRGQQVTLRCSPKSGHDTVSWYQQALGQGPQFIFQYYEEEERQRGNFPDRFSGHQFPNYSSELNVNALLLGDSALYLCASSWGQGGSYNSPLHFGNGTRLTVT.

CDR3 in amino acids: CASSLVDGNTEAFF. The CDR3 DNA reads TGTGCCAGCAGCTTGGTAGACGGGAACACTGAAGCTTTCTTT. The rearrangement uses TRBV7-9 and TRBJ1-1; no firm D call. The CDR3 spans 14 residues. V was trimmed by 3 bases and J by 1 base, leaving 9 bases between them. In germline, CDR1 is SEHNR, CDR2 FQNEAQ (reference sequence).

This clone was detected only once. This rearrangement joins TRBV7-2 to TRBJ2-1; TRBD2 matches at 9 bases. Trimming at V came to 3 bases and at J to 10 bases, leaving 7 bases not matched to a gene. The CDR3 is made up of 14 amino acids. The germline V gene encodes CDR1 SGHTA and CDR2 FQGNSA. This chain's CDR3 is CASSLTSGMYEQFF. The CDR3 nucleotides read TGTGCCAGCAGCTTGACTAGCGGCATGTACGAGCAGTTCTTC.

J is TRBJ1-2 and V is TRBV6-1; 9 bases agree with TRBD1. Trimming took 1 base from V and 7 from J; bases not matched to a gene: 7. Germline V lookup: CDR1 MNHNS, CDR2 SASEGT. The CDR3 runs 15 residues. In DNA, the CDR3 is TGTGCCAGCAGTGAAGGGGGACAGGGAATGTTTGGCTACACCTTC. Amino acid sequence: CASSEGGQGMFGYTF.

The V call is TRBV27, the J call TRBJ2-2; 8 nucleotides agree with TRBD1. The V gene end was trimmed by 6 bases and the J gene end by 5 bases; junction bases not matched to a gene: 8. This CDR3 is 15 amino acids long. Germline CDR1 is MNHEY and CDR2 is SMNVEV (reference sequence). DNA of the CDR3: TGTGCCAGCAGCTACAGGGGGATGTGGACCGGGGAGCTGTTTTTT. It specifies CASSYRGMWTGELFF.

The chain is built from TRBV5-1 and TRBJ2-1; 8 bases align to TRBD1. The CDR3 spans 15 residues. Germline loops: CDR1 SGHRS, CDR2 YFSETQ. J lost 3 bases, V lost 4 bases, and 6 bases had no gene match. CDR3 amino acids: CASSRLTGDYNEQFF. CDR3 nucleotide sequence: TGCGCCAGCAGCCGGTTGACAGGGGACTACAATGAGCAGTTCTTC.

This chain connects TRBV11-2 to TRBJ1-4; 7 bases agree with TRBD1. Trimming cost V 5 bases and J 6 bases; bases outside gene matches: 9. The germline CDR1 and CDR2 sequences are SGHAT and FQNNGV. The CDR3 consists of 15 residues. CDR3 DNA sequence: TGTGCCAGCAGCCCCTCACAGGGGTTGTATGAAAAACTGTTTTTT. Translating it yields CASSPSQGLYEKLFF.

The chain couples TRBV4-1 to TRBJ1-1; D call uncertain. With 1 base removed from V and 5 bases from J, the gap between germline ends came to 11 bases. There are 14 residues in the CDR3. Germline CDR1 and CDR2: MGHRA and YSYEKL. The CDR3 protein is CASSQAAGMTEAFF. The CDR3 coding sequence is TGCGCCAGCAGCCAAGCGGCCGGGATGACTGAAGCTTTCTTT.

V is TRBV19 and J is TRBJ1-4; D is unclear. There are 14 residues in the CDR3. Trimming removed 1 base from V and 1 base from J, with 4 bases in between. CDR1 LNHDA and CDR2 SQIVND come from the germline V gene (reference sequence). In nucleotides, the CDR3 is TGTGCCAGTAGTATAGTTGGAACTAATGAAAAACTGTTTTTT. This sequence encodes CASSIVGTNEKLFF.

This clone has more than one count but fewer than ten. The chain combines TRBV12-3 or TRBV12-4 with TRBJ1-2; D remains ambiguous. V was cut by 6 bases and J by 5 bases, with 13 bases left in between. The CDR3 runs 13 residues. CDR3 in amino acids: CASSVGLRYGYTF. The DNA of the CDR3 is TGTGCCAGCAGCGTGGGTCTCAGATATGGCTACACCTTC.

This rearrangement joins TRBV11-2 to TRBJ2-5; D unclear. V was clipped by 6 bases and J by 7 bases, with 15 bases between them. CDR3 length: 13 amino acids. Germline assignment: CDR1 SGHAT and CDR2 FQNNGV. CDR3 protein: CASRKDPSSTQYF. In DNA, the CDR3 is TGTGCCAGCAGAAAGGACCCCTCCTCGACCCAGTACTTC.

The CDR3 sequence is CASGQGRQETQYF. The CDR3 DNA follows: TGTGCCAGCGGACAGGGCCGCCAAGAGACCCAGTACTTC. The genes are TRBV7-8 and TRBJ2-5; 8 bases line up with TRBD1. The CDR3 covers 13 residues. The J segment lost 1 base and the V segment lost 8 bases, leaving 3 bases of the junction unmatched. Germline V gene lookup returns CDR1 SGHVS and CDR2 FQNEAQ.

The CDR3 region has the DNA TGTGCCAGTATGGTCCAGGGAGGAACTGAAGCTTTCTTT. The encoded protein is CASMVQGGTEAFF. This rearrangement joins TRBV19 to TRBJ1-1; D might be TRBD1 (5 bases). The CDR3 consists of 13 residues. V shed 7 bases and J shed 5 bases, with 14 bases lying between them. CDR1 LNHDA and CDR2 SQIVND come from the germline V gene (reference sequence).

The chain is built from TRBV18 and TRBJ1-1; a possible D gene is TRBD1 (5 bases). The V gene lost 5 bases and the J gene lost 4 bases, with 11 bases spanning the gap. Per germline, CDR1 KGHSH and CDR2 LQKENI. The CDR3 has 13 residues. CDR3 protein: CASSSGTGTEAFF. CDR3 DNA sequence: TGTGCCAGCTCAAGCGGGACGGGCACTGAAGCTTTCTTT.

This chain's CDR3 is CASRPGLAYEQYF. The CDR3 DNA reads as TGCGCCAGCAGGCCGGGACTAGCCTACGAGCAGTACTTC. The V call is TRBV10-1, the J call TRBJ2-7; 8 nucleotides agree with TRBD2. The CDR3 is 13 amino acids. Germline CDR1 reads WNHNN; CDR2 reads SYGVQD (reference sequence). V lost 6 bases and J lost 2; bases outside the gene matches: 3.

This chain joins TRBV5-1 and TRBJ2-1, with TRBD2 matching 8 bases. Germline V gene data show CDR1 as SGHRS and CDR2 as YFSETQ. Trimming cost V 4 bases and J 6 bases; bases outside gene matches: 9. This CDR3 comprises 15 residues. The CDR3 region is CASSPRGGPTNEQFF. CDR3 bases: TGCGCCAGCAGCCCCCGGGGGGGCCCTACCAATGAGCAGTTCTTC.

The gene calls are TRBV5-1 and TRBJ2-7; 8 bases are a match to TRBD2. CDR3 size: 14 residues. Looked up from germline, CDR1 is SGHRS and CDR2 is YFSETQ. The trim removed 2 bases at V and 2 bases at J, leaving 3 bases unmatched. The CDR3 nucleotides read TGCGCCAGCAGCTTACGGGAGGGCCCCTACGAGCAGTACTTC. Translating it yields CASSLREGPYEQYF.

V usage is TRBV24-1 and J usage is TRBJ2-1, with TRBD2 matching 10 bases. CDR3 size: 16 residues. The junction had 8 bases not matched to a gene; V was cut back by 4 bases and J by 6 bases. CDR1 is KGHDR, CDR2 SFDVKD, per germline. This chain's CDR3 is CATSDAGTSDLNEQFF. The CDR3 bases are TGTGCCACCAGTGACGCCGGGACTAGCGATCTCAATGAGCAGTTCTTC.

This clone was counted once. This sequence joins TRBV6-1 and TRBJ1-2; D is unclear. Germline CDR1 MNHNS, CDR2 SASEGT. The CDR3 runs 14 residues. V dropped 0 bases and J dropped 9 bases, with 14 bases sitting between them. Here the CDR3 DNA reads TGTGCCAGCAGTGAAGCGCGGAAGGGCTTGAGCTACACCTTC. Translating it yields CASSEARKGLSYTF.

This clone was found once. V gene TRBV6-1 combines with J gene TRBJ2-4; D not resolved. The CDR3 is 17 amino acids. Germline V lookup: CDR1 MNHNS, CDR2 SASEGT. Trimming took off 0 bases at V and 3 bases at J, with 15 bases between the two ends. The CDR3: CASSEALTQSVKNIQYF. The CDR3 DNA is TGTGCCAGCAGTGAAGCCCTAACTCAATCCGTCAAAAACATTCAGTACTTC.

This clone was observed a few times. The genes are TRBV20-1 and TRBJ1-5; D may be TRBD1 (5 bases). V was pared by 3 bases and J by 2 bases, with 11 bases between. There are 14 residues in the CDR3. Germline values: CDR1 DFQATT, CDR2 SNEGSKA (reference sequence). CDR3 protein: CSASGRGRNQPQHF. The CDR3 coding sequence is TGCAGTGCTAGTGGTAGGGGTCGCAATCAGCCCCAGCATTTT.

The chain has TRBV28 and TRBJ1-2; D not resolved. The CDR3 consists of 14 residues. Trimming took off 3 bases at V and 3 bases at J, with 11 bases between the two ends. CDR1 and CDR2 (germline): MDHEN, SYDVKM. The CDR3: CASSFPTADYGYTF. The CDR3 coding sequence is TGTGCCAGCAGTTTCCCGACTGCGGACTATGGCTACACCTTC.

V gene TRBV7-2 combines with J gene TRBJ2-3; D remains ambiguous. Trimming stripped 1 base from V and 0 bases from J, with 8 bases between. Germline lookup yields CDR1 SGHTA and CDR2 FQGNSA. There are 15 residues in the CDR3. The CDR3 here is CASSLEKTSTDTQYF. CDR3 bases: TGTGCCAGCAGCTTAGAGAAGACCAGCACAGATACGCAGTATTTT.

This chain links TRBV7-6 with TRBJ1-3; maybe TRBD1 (5 bases). Deletions cut 4 bases from V and 5 bases from J, with 18 bases between. The length of the CDR3 is 16 residues. The germline CDR1 and CDR2 sequences are SGHVS and FNYEAQ. The CDR3 region is CASSSPIRGARNTIYF. The CDR3 DNA reads TGTGCCAGCAGCTCGCCAATTCGGGGCGCTCGAAACACCATATATTTT. Using reference TRBV7-6 and TRBJ1-3 for the parts outside the CDR3, the full variable domain is GAGVSQSPRYKVTKRGQDVALRCDPISGHVSLYWYRQALGQGPEFLTYFNYEAQQDKSGLPNDRFSAERPEGSISTLTIQRTEQRDSAMYRCASSSPIRGARNTIYFGEGSWLTVV.

The V and J genes are TRBV13 and TRBJ1-4; the D is unclear. CDR1 and CDR2 from the germline V gene are PRHDT and FYEKMQ (reference sequence). This CDR3 is 18 amino acids long. The V end lost 0 bases, the J end lost 10 bases, and 24 bases lay between the germline ends. CDR3 bases: TGTGCCAGCAGCTTAGGAACCCAGGAAAGAAGTGCTAGGAGAAAACTGTTTTTT. Its translation is CASSLGTQERSARRKLFF.

This clone was counted a single time. This sequence joins TRBV28 and TRBJ2-7; no firm D call. Germline lookup yields CDR1 MDHEN and CDR2 SYDVKM. V was trimmed by 2 bases and J by 1 base, leaving 3 bases between them. This CDR3 is built from 12 residues. CDR3 region: CASSLKSYEQYF. CDR3 coding DNA: TGTGCCAGCAGTTTAAAATCCTACGAGCAGTACTTC.

The rearrangement uses TRBV4-3 and TRBJ1-2; D uncertain. Germline V gene data show CDR1 as LGHNA and CDR2 as YSLEER. The CDR3 runs to 12 residues. V dropped 2 bases and J dropped 4 bases, with 5 bases sitting between them. CDR3 amino acids: CASSQQGYGYTF. CDR3 DNA sequence: TGCGCCAGCAGCCAACAAGGCTATGGCTACACCTTC.

V is TRBV13 and J is TRBJ1-1, with unresolved D. Germline V gene sequence: CDR1 PRHDT, CDR2 FYEKMQ (reference sequence). V was trimmed by 2 bases and J by 4 bases, leaving 8 bases between them. CDR3 length: 13 amino acids. The CDR3 loop reads CASSLLAGTEAFF. The DNA of the CDR3 is TGTGCCAGCAGCTTACTTGCAGGCACTGAAGCTTTCTTT.

The chain links TRBV11-3 to TRBJ1-1; 7 positions agree with TRBD1. The CDR3 length is 13 residues. The V and J ends lost 7 bases and 8 bases, in that order; junction bases with no gene match: 10. In germline, CDR1 is SGHNT, CDR2 YENEEA. This chain's CDR3 is CASNKKGQREAFF. The CDR3 DNA follows: TGTGCCAGCAACAAAAAGGGACAGAGGGAAGCTTTCTTT.

V and J are TRBV7-2 and TRBJ1-1; 9 bases are a match to TRBD1. Germline V gives CDR1 SGHTA, CDR2 FQGNSA. CDR3 length equals 14 residues. The V gene end was trimmed by 5 bases and the J gene end by 5 bases; junction bases not matched to a gene: 6. The CDR3 loop is CASSQQGAVTEAFF. In nucleotides, the CDR3 is TGTGCCAGCAGCCAACAGGGGGCTGTAACTGAAGCTTTCTTT.